One sample yielded the 10 T cell receptor beta chains listed below, sequenced in a study of shared clonotypes between healthy human individuals. Generated by immunoSEQ multiplex PCR, the TCRdb table keeps only in-frame clones and is missing some. In the table there are 2 million to 3 million clones, around 94% of which are singletons. The sequencing sample was made of naive CD4+ T cells sorted from blood. Subset meaning: CD45RA+ positively selected. These TCRs come from a man between 18 and 29 years old in good health.

CDR3 region: CASSTLTGSFSPLHF. The CDR3, as DNA: TGTGCCAGTAGTACCCTAACAGGGTCTTTTTCACCCCTCCACTTT. The rearrangement uses TRBV19 and TRBJ1-6, with TRBD1 as a possible D gene (6 bases). Germline CDR1 reads LNHDA; CDR2 reads SQIVND (reference sequence). The V end lost 4 bases, the J end lost 9 bases, and 16 bases lay between the germline ends. This CDR3 comprises 15 residues.

This chain links TRBV6-6 with TRBJ1-1; TRBD1 is a possible D gene (5 bases). From germline, CDR1 is MNHNY and CDR2 SVGAGI (reference sequence). This CDR3 has 13 amino acids. V gave up 5 bases and J gave up 9 bases, with 16 bases separating them. CDR3 residues: CASSRQQTAQAFF. The CDR3 region has the DNA TGTGCCAGCAGTAGACAGCAAACGGCCCAAGCTTTCTTT.

CDR3 region: CASSLARLGPKNIQYF. CDR3 nucleotides: TGCGCCAGCAGCTTGGCCAGGTTGGGCCCCAAAAACATTCAGTACTTC. This chain connects TRBV5-1 to TRBJ2-4; D is uncertain. Germline V gene lookup returns CDR1 SGHRS and CDR2 YFSETQ. This CDR3 comprises 16 residues. V lost 0 bases and J 2 bases, leaving 12 bases between the germline ends. The full variable domain, in which reference TRBV5-1 and TRBJ2-4 provide the parts outside the CDR3, is KAGVTQTPRYLIKTRGQQVTLSCSPISGHRSVSWYQQTPGQGLQFLFEYFSETQRNKGNFPGRFSGRQFSNSRSEMNVSTLELGDSALYLCASSLARLGPKNIQYFGAGTRLSVL.

Turning to this clone: Other nucleotide sequences in the sample specify the same CDR3. The chain joins TRBV7-2 to TRBJ2-7; 8 nucleotides line up with TRBD1. The CDR3 consists of 14 residues. The germline CDR1 and CDR2 sequences are SGHTA and FQGNSA. V was pared by 5 bases and J by 2 bases, with 5 bases of the junction left unmatched. CDR3 nucleotides: TGTGCCAGCAGCCTTGACAGGGGAACCTACGAGCAGTACTTC. Protein product: CASSLDRGTYEQYF.

The J gene is TRBJ1-1, the V gene TRBV27, with unresolved D. The CDR3 runs to 12 residues. The ends were cut back, 4 bases at V and 11 bases at J, with 14 bases in the middle. Germline V CDR1 and CDR2: MNHEY, SMNVEV (reference sequence). The CDR3 DNA sequence: TGTGCCAGCAGTTCCACGGACGGTCGCGCTTTCTTT. Protein sequence: CASSSTDGRAFF.

The chain joins TRBV19 to TRBJ1-1, with D tentatively TRBD1 (5 bases). Germline CDR1 reads LNHDA; CDR2 reads SQIVND (reference sequence). The CDR3 has 17 residues. The V and J ends lost 5 bases and 0 bases respectively, with 19 bases between them. The CDR3 DNA reads as TGTGCCAGTAGTCTTCAGGGTACGAAGGGCCTGAACACTGAAGCTTTCTTT. Translation: CASSLQGTKGLNTEAFF.

The chain combines TRBV5-1 with TRBJ2-2; D may be TRBD1 or TRBD2 (5 bases each). CDR1 and CDR2 from the germline V gene are SGHRS and YFSETQ. Trimming removed 4 bases from V and 2 bases from J, with 12 bases in between. The length of the CDR3 is 15 residues. CDR3 sequence reads: CASSRRDPNTGELFF. For the CDR3, the DNA is TGCGCCAGCAGCCGCCGGGACCCTAACACCGGGGAGCTGTTTTTT.

The rearrangement joins TRBV30 to TRBJ2-2, with D unclear. The CDR3 is 16 amino acids. The germline V gene encodes CDR1 GTSNPN and CDR2 SVGIG (reference sequence). Trimming stripped 0 bases from V and 0 bases from J, with 11 bases between. In DNA, the CDR3 is TGTGCCTGGAGTGTTCCCCGGGTCGCGAACACCGGGGAGCTGTTTTTT. As protein: CAWSVPRVANTGELFF.

The chain recombines TRBV7-2 with TRBJ1-2, with D unclear. The CDR3 totals 13 residues. Trimming removed 5 bases at V and 4 bases at J, with 11 bases between. The germline V gene encodes CDR1 SGHTA and CDR2 FQGNSA. The CDR3 region has the DNA TGTGCCAGCAGCCCAGATTGGGTCTATGGCTACACCTTC. As protein: CASSPDWVYGYTF. The full variable domain, its missing parts supplied by reference TRBV7-2 and TRBJ1-2, is GAGVSQSPSNKVTEKGKDVELRCDPISGHTALYWYRQSLGQGLEFLIYFQGNSAPDKSGLPSDRFSAERTGGSVSTLTIQRTQQEDSAVYLCASSPDWVYGYTFGSGTRLTVV.

This chain joins TRBV4-2 and TRBJ2-1; either TRBD1 or TRBD2 may fit D (5 bases each). This CDR3 is built from 14 residues. Per the germline V gene, CDR1 is LGHNA and CDR2 is YNFKEQ. The V end lost 1 base, the J end lost 4 bases, and 8 bases lay between the germline ends. The chain's CDR3 is CASSQGGNYNEQFF. CDR3 nucleotides: TGTGCCAGCAGCCAAGGGGGGAATTACAATGAGCAGTTCTTC.